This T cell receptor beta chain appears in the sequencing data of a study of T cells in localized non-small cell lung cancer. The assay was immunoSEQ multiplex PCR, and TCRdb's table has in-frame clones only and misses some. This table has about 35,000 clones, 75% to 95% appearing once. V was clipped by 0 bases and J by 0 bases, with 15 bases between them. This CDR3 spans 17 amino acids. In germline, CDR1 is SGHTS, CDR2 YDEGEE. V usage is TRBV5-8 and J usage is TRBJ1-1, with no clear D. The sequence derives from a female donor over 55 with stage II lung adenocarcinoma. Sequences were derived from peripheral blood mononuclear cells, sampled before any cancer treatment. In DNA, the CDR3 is TGTGCCAGCAGCTTGGCAGTCATTGCGACGGTGAACACTGAAGCTTTCTTT. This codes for CASSLAVIATVNTEAFF. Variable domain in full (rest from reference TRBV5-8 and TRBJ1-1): EAGVTQSPTHLIKTRGQQATLRCSPISGHTSVYWYQQALGLGLQFLLWYDEGEERNRGNFPPRFSGRQFPNYSSELNVNALELEDSALYLCASSLAVIATVNTEAFFGQGTRLTVV.